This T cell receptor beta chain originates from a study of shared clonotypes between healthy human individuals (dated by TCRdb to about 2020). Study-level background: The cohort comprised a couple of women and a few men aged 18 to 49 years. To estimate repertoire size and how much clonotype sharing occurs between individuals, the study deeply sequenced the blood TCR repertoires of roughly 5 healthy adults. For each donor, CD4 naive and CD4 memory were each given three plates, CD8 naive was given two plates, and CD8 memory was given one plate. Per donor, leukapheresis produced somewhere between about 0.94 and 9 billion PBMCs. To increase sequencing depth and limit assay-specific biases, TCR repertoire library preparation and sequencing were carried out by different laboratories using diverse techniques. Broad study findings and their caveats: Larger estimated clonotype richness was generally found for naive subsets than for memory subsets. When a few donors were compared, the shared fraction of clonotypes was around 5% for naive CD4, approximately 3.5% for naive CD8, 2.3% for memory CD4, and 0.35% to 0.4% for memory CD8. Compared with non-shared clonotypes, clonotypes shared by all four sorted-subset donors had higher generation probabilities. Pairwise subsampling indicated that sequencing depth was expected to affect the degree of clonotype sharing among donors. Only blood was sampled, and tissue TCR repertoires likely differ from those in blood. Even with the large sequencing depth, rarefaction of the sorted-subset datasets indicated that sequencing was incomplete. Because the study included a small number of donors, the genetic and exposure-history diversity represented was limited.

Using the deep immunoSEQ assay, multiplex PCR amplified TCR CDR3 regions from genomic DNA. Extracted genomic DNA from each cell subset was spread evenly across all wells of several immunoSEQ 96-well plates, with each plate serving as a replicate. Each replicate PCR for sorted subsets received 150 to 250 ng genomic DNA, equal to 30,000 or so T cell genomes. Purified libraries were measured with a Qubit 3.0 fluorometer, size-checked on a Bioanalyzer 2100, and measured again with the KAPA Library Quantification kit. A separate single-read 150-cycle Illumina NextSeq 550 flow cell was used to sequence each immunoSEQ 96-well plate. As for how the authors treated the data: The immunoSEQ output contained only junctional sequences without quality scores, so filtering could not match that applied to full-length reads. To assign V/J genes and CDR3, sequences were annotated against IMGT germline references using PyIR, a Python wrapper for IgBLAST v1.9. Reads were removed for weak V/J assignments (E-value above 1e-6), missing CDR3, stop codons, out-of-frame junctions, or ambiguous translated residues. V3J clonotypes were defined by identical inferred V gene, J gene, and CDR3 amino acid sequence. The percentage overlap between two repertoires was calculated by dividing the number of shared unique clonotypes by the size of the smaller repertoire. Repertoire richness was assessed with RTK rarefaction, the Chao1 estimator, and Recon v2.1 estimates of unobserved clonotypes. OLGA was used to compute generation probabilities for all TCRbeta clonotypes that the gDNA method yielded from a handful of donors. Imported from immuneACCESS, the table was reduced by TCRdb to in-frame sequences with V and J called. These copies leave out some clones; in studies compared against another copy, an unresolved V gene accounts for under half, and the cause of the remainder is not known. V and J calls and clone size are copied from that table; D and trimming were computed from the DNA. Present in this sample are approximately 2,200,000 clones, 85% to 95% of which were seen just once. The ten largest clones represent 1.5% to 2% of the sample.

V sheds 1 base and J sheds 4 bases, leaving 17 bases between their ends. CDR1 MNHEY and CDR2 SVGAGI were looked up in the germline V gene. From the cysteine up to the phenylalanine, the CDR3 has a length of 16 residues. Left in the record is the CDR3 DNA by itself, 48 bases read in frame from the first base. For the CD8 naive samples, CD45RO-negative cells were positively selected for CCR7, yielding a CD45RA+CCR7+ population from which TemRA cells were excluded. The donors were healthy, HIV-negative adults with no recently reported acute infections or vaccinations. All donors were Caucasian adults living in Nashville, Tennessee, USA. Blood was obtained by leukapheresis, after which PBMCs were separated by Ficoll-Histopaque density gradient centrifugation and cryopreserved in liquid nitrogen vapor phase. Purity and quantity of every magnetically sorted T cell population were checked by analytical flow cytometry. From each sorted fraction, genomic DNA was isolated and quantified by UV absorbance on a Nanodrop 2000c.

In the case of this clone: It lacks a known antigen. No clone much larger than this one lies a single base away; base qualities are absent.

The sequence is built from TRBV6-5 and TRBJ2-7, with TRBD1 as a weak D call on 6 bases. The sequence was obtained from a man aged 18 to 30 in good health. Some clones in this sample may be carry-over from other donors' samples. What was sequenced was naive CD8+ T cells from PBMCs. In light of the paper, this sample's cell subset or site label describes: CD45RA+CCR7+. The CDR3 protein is CASSYLTPGALYEQYF. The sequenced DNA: TGTGCCAGCAGTTACTTAACCCCAGGGGCACTATACGAGCAGTACTTC.